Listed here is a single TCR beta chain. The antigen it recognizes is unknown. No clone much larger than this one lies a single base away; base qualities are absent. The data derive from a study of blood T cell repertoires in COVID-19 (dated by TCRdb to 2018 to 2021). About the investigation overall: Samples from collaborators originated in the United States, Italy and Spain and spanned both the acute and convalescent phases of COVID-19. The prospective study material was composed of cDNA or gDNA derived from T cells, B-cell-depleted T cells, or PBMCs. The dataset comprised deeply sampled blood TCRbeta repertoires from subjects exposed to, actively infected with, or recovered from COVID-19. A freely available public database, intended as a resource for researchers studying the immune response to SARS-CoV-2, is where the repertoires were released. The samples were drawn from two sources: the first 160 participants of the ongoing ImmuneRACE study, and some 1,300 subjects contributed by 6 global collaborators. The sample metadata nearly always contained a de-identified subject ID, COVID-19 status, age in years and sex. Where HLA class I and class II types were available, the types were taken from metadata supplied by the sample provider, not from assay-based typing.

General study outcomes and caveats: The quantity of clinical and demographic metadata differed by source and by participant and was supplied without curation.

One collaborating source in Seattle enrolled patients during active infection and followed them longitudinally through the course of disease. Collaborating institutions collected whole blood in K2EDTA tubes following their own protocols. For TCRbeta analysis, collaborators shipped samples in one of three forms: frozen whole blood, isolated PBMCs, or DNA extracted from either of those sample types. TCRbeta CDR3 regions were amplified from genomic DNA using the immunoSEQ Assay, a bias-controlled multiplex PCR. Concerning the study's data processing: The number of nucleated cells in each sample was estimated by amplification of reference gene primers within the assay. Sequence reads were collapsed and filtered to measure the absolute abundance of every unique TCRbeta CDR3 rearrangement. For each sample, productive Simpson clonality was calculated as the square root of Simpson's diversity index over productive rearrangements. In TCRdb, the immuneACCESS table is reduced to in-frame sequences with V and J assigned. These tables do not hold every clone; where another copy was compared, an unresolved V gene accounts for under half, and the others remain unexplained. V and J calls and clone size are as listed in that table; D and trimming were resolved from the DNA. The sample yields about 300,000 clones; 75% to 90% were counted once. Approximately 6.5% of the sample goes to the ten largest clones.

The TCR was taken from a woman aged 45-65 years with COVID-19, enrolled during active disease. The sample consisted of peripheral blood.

The nucleotide sequence is given as TGTGCCAGCAGCCGGGGGGAAAAGACCCAGTACTTC. Translated, this is CASSRGEKTQYF. Recombination joined TRBV3-1 (or the pseudogene TRBV3-2) with TRBJ2-5; the D gene is perhaps TRBD2, on 6 matching bases. V is clipped by 4 bases and J by 6 bases, and the sequence between their germline boundaries is 9 bases long. The CDR3 sequence holds 12 residues, the cysteine and phenylalanine included. Left in the record is the CDR3 DNA by itself, 36 bases read in frame from the first base. From the germline V gene (reference sequence), CDR1 is LGHDT and CDR2 is YNNKEL.